Each of the 26 T cell receptor beta chains below was sequenced from the same sample in a study of blood T cell repertoires in COVID-19. The data were produced by immunoSEQ multiplex PCR, yet TCRdb's version contains in-frame clones alone and is incomplete. Among over 150,000 clones listed, around 85% were seen once. Sequencing used peripheral blood. The receptors come from a woman older than 75 with COVID-19, enrolled during active disease.

The V and J genes are TRBV5-6 and TRBJ2-1, with D tentatively TRBD2 (7 bases). Germline V lookup: CDR1 SGHDT, CDR2 YYEEEE. The CDR3 runs to 14 residues. V dropped 4 bases and J dropped 10 bases, with 18 bases sitting between them. The DNA of the CDR3 is TGTGCCAGCAGCGCGAGTGGGGGGGCCTGGGAGCAGTTCTTC. As protein: CASSASGGAWEQFF.

The gene calls are TRBV12-3 or TRBV12-4 and TRBJ2-7; TRBD1 might be the D (6 bases). This CDR3 contains 12 residues. The V end was cut by 6 bases, the J end by 6 bases, with 12 bases between. DNA for the CDR3: TGTGCCAGCAGCTCCTCCAGGGGCGAGCAGTACTTC. Translated: CASSSSRGEQYF.

This sequence joins TRBV6-5 and TRBJ2-6; D perhaps matches TRBD2 (5 bases). V lost 9 bases to trimming and J lost 3 bases, with 9 bases between them. CDR1 is MNHEY and CDR2 is SVGAGI in the germline V gene. This CDR3 is built from 13 residues. The CDR3: CASSAGGANVLTF. DNA for the CDR3: TGTGCCAGTAGCGCTGGTGGGGCCAACGTCCTGACTTTC.

This clone has a single count. Other DNA sequences from this sample encode an identical CDR3 as well. This sequence joins TRBV27 and TRBJ1-6; 7 bases map to TRBD1. CDR3 length equals 12 residues. The germline CDR1 and CDR2 sequences are MNHEY and SMNVEV (reference sequence). V shed 8 bases, J shed 9 bases, and the junction held 4 bases outside the gene matches. The CDR3 DNA is TGTGCCAGCCGACAGGGTAGTTCACCCCTCCACTTT. Translating gives CASRQGSSPLHF.

The chain recombines TRBV10-3 with TRBJ2-2, with TRBD1 matching 8 bases. The germline V gene has CDR1 ENHRY and CDR2 SYGVKD. The CDR3 runs to 13 residues. Losses at the gene ends were 6 bases for V and 6 bases for J; bases not matched to a gene: 3. CDR3 sequence: CAIRKQGAGELFF. In DNA form, the CDR3 reads TGTGCCATCAGGAAACAGGGGGCCGGGGAGCTGTTTTTT.

Comments on this clone: This sample also contains other DNA sequences that code for the same CDR3. The V gene is TRBV5-1, the J gene TRBJ1-4; 7 positions match TRBD1. Germline CDR1 reads SGHRS; CDR2 reads YFSETQ. The V segment lost 0 bases and the J segment 2 bases; nucleotides outside the gene matches: 1. CDR3 length: 15 amino acids. CDR3 bases: TGCGCCAGCAGCTTGGGGGACAGCACTAATGAAAAACTGTTTTTT. Its translation: CASSLGDSTNEKLFF.

The chain combines TRBV5-4 with TRBJ2-7, with D maybe TRBD2 (5 bases). The CDR3 is 16 amino acids. V lost 4 bases, J lost 6 bases, and 23 bases lay in between. CDR1 and CDR2 (germline): SGHNT, YYREEE (reference sequence). The CDR3 bases are TGTGCCAGCAGCCCTATGACTCGAGGAATCGCGGGCGAGCAGTACTTC. This gives the protein CASSPMTRGIAGEQYF. The variable domain in full, with the rest retrieved from reference TRBV5-4 and TRBJ2-7, is ETGVTQSPTHLIKTRGQQVTLRCSSQSGHNTVSWYQQALGQGPQFIFQYYREEENGRGNFPPRFSGLQFPNYSSELNVNALELDDSALYLCASSPMTRGIAGEQYFGPGTRLTVT.

This clone has just a few counts. This chain joins TRBV6-5 and TRBJ2-1; 8 bases are a match to TRBD2. V dropped 6 bases and J dropped 10; count of bases not matched to a gene: 14. The CDR3 runs 15 residues. CDR1 and CDR2 from the germline V gene are MNHEY and SVGAGI. CDR3 bases: TGTGCCAGCAGCGTAGCGGGGAGGGCCTTAGGGGAGCAGTTCTTC. It encodes CASSVAGRALGEQFF.

This clone was counted between two and nine times. This rearrangement joins TRBV11-2 to TRBJ2-7; 8 positions agree with TRBD1. Per germline, CDR1 SGHAT and CDR2 FQNNGV. This CDR3 is 16 amino acids long. Trimming removed 3 bases from V and 9 bases from J; junction bases left unmatched: 16. The CDR3 DNA reads TGTGCCAGCAGCTTGGGCTCCGGGACCTTCGGGACAGGGCAGTACTTC. Protein sequence: CASSLGSGTFGTGQYF.

The chain combines TRBV5-6 with TRBJ1-6; no reliable D call. The CDR3 covers 14 residues. The ends were cut back, 1 base at V and 7 bases at J, with 9 bases in the middle. The germline gives CDR1 SGHDT, CDR2 YYEEEE. The CDR3 here is CASSLRVANSPLHF. DNA of the CDR3: TGTGCCAGCAGCTTGCGGGTCGCGAATTCACCCCTCCACTTT.

V is TRBV2 and J is TRBJ1-5, with D possibly TRBD1 on 5 matching bases. With 7 bases removed from V and 8 bases from J, the gap between germline ends came to 12 bases. The CDR3 runs 12 residues. Germline-derived CDR1 and CDR2 are SNHLY and FYNNEI. The DNA for the CDR3 is TGTGCCAGCACCGGTGCGGGGGAGCCCCAGCATTTT. Its protein product is CASTGAGEPQHF.

The chain uses TRBV4-2 and TRBJ2-3, with 8 bases that match TRBD2. CDR3 size: 15 residues. V dropped 0 bases and J dropped 6; count of bases not matched to a gene: 5. Per germline, CDR1 LGHNA and CDR2 YNFKEQ. Here the CDR3 DNA reads TGTGCCAGCAGCCAAGACGGCGGGAGGATGGATACGCAGTATTTT. Translated: CASSQDGGRMDTQYF.

V is TRBV7-8 and J is TRBJ2-7; 12 nucleotides agree with TRBD1. With 1 base clipped from V and 6 bases from J, the junction kept 7 bases outside the gene matches. The CDR3 has 16 amino acids. Germline loops: CDR1 SGHVS, CDR2 FQNEAQ. CDR3 nucleotide sequence: TGTGCCAGCAGCTTAGTTTGGGGACAGGGGGCCGGCGAGCAGTACTTC. Translated: CASSLVWGQGAGEQYF.

V usage is TRBV25-1 and J usage is TRBJ2-1, with D tentatively TRBD2 (5 bases). The germline CDR1 and CDR2 sequences are MGHDK and SYGVNS. The CDR3 totals 12 residues. CDR3 loop: CEGLLAYNEQFF. In DNA, the CDR3 is TGTGAAGGACTGCTAGCCTACAATGAGCAGTTCTTC.

The CDR3 sequence: CASSQLLAGNTGELFF. The CDR3 DNA reads TGTGCCAGCAGCCAATTACTAGCGGGGAACACCGGGGAGCTGTTTTTT. The chain employs TRBV3-1 (or the pseudogene TRBV3-2) and TRBJ2-2; 9 bases align to TRBD2. The CDR3 loop spans 16 amino acids. Germline V CDR1 and CDR2: LGHDT, YNNKEL (reference sequence). V lost 2 bases to trimming and J lost 1 base; unmatched junction nucleotides: 2.

V usage is TRBV27 and J usage is TRBJ2-5, with 7 bases matching TRBD2. Germline trimming cut 5 bases from V and 5 bases from J; bases unmatched to any gene: 11. Per the germline V gene, CDR1 is MNHEY and CDR2 is SMNVEV (reference sequence). CDR3 length: 15 amino acids. CDR3 sequence (DNA): TGTGCCAGCAGTCTAACCCCTGGGACTATCGAGACCCAGTACTTC. Its translation: CASSLTPGTIETQYF.

The DNA of the CDR3 is TGTGCCAGCGGCGTACTAGCGGACCGCAAAAACATTCAGTACTTC. Translated, it gives CASGVLADRKNIQYF. V and J are TRBV6-5 and TRBJ2-4; 8 bases align to TRBD2. Germline V CDR1 and CDR2: MNHEY, SVGAGI. Unmatched junction bases numbered 9, after V lost 8 bases and J lost 3 bases. The CDR3 runs 15 residues.

The chain is built from TRBV10-1 and TRBJ2-7, with D tentatively TRBD2 (5 bases). With 6 bases removed from V and 3 bases from J, the gap between germline ends came to 12 bases. The CDR3 covers 13 residues. Germline lookup yields CDR1 WNHNN and CDR2 SYGVQD (reference sequence). This CDR3 reads CASSPGSGYEQYF. In DNA, the CDR3 is TGCGCCAGCAGCCCGGGGAGTGGCTACGAGCAGTACTTC.

The chain is built from TRBV5-1 and TRBJ1-1; D is uncertain. The CDR3 is 13 residues long. The V gene lost 2 bases and the J gene lost 1 base, with 6 bases spanning the gap. CDR1 is SGHRS, CDR2 YFSETQ, per germline. The CDR3 sequence: CASSFGGNTEAFF. The CDR3 DNA reads TGCGCCAGCAGCTTTGGAGGGAACACTGAAGCTTTCTTT.

The chain employs TRBV28 and TRBJ2-2; 10 positions agree with TRBD2. V was clipped by 7 bases and J by 6 bases; unmatched bases: 8. Germline-derived CDR1 and CDR2 are MDHEN and SYDVKM. The CDR3 extends over 15 amino acids. CDR3 coding DNA: TGTGCCAGCATTCCCAATAGCGGGAGGTCCGGGGAGCTGTTTTTT. Protein: CASIPNSGRSGELFF. The full variable domain, in which reference TRBV28 and TRBJ2-2 provide the parts outside the CDR3, is DVKVTQSSRYLVKRTGEKVFLECVQDMDHENMFWYRQDPGLGLRLIYFSYDVKMKEKGDIPEGYSVSREKKERFSLILESASTNQTSMYLCASIPNSGRSGELFFGEGSRLTVL.

J is TRBJ1-2 and V is TRBV5-6, with D perhaps matching TRBD1 (6 bases). This CDR3 has 12 residues. Between the trimmed V and J ends, which lost 0 bases and 8 bases, there was a span of 8 bases. Germline lookup yields CDR1 SGHDT and CDR2 YYEEEE. CDR3 nucleotide sequence: TGTGCCAGCAGCTTGGATGACAGGGGCTACACCTTC. Protein sequence: CASSLDDRGYTF.

The chain couples TRBV19 to TRBJ1-4, with D hard to call. V lost 2 bases and J 7 bases, leaving 11 bases between the germline ends. Germline lookup yields CDR1 LNHDA and CDR2 SQIVND (reference sequence). There are 14 residues in the CDR3. The CDR3 reads CASSIPREAEKLFF. The CDR3 DNA reads TGTGCCAGTAGTATACCCCGGGAGGCTGAAAAACTGTTTTTT.

V usage is TRBV7-8 and J usage is TRBJ1-2; TRBD1 matches at 7 bases. Germline V lookup: CDR1 SGHVS, CDR2 FQNEAQ. J lost 3 bases, V lost 5 bases, and 12 bases had no gene match. This CDR3 is 16 amino acids long. The CDR3 coding sequence is TGTGCCAGCAGCCACCGGGACAGCTCCTCATACTATGGCTACACCTTC. Translated, it gives CASSHRDSSSYYGYTF.

V and J are TRBV11-2 and TRBJ1-2, with no clear D. This CDR3 has 13 amino acids. Germline CDR1 and CDR2: SGHAT and FQNNGV. V was trimmed by 1 base and J by 8 bases, leaving 11 bases between them. The chain's CDR3 is CASSLGQADGYTF. The CDR3 region has the DNA TGTGCCAGCAGCTTAGGACAAGCTGACGGCTACACCTTC.

The rearrangement links TRBV3-1 (or the pseudogene TRBV3-2) to TRBJ2-5, with D maybe TRBD2 (5 bases). The germline V gene has CDR1 LGHDT and CDR2 YNNKEL (reference sequence). V was cut by 0 bases and J by 1 base, with 9 bases left in between. This CDR3 is built from 15 residues. The CDR3, as DNA: TGTGCCAGCAGCCAAGATGTTGGGAGCCAAGAGACCCAGTACTTC. Its translation: CASSQDVGSQETQYF.

The V and J genes are TRBV7-3 and TRBJ2-2; 7 bases map to TRBD2. The CDR3 has 16 amino acids. With 2 bases clipped from V and 5 bases from J, the junction kept 8 bases outside the gene matches. Per the germline V gene, CDR1 is SGHTA and CDR2 is FQGTGA. The CDR3 nucleotides are TGTGCCAGCAGCTTAGGAGGATCCGGGGGGACCGGGGAGCTGTTTTTT. Residues: CASSLGGSGGTGELFF.